This T cell receptor beta chain is from a study of T cell responses to AZD1222 COVID-19 vaccine. Turning to this clone: Its antigen is undetermined.

Study-wide results and limits: With two AZD1222 doses given, Spike-specific TCR breadth and depth both rose. Regions left unmutated in variants are reportedly the target of nearly half of spike-specific TCRs.

Assay: immunoSEQ multiplex PCR; the TCRdb copy retains only in-frame clones and omits some. Altogether 180,000 or so clones are present, around 90% being singletons, with the ten largest covering 1.5% to 2.5%. Second-dose intervals of approximately 4 or approximately 12 weeks were pooled. This TCR was recovered from an adult who received the AZD1222 COVID-19 vaccine. The sample consisted of peripheral blood, taken 28 days after the second AZD1222 dose.

The chain's CDR3 is CASRPVSSGNTIYF. CDR3 nucleotide sequence: TGCGCCAGCAGACCCGTGAGCTCTGGAAACACCATATATTTT. The V gene is TRBV5-1, the J gene TRBJ1-3; D not certain. Germline V lookup: CDR1 SGHRS, CDR2 YFSETQ. The CDR3 extends over 14 amino acids. The V end lost 5 bases, the J end lost 0 bases, and 9 bases lay between the germline ends. Based on the CDR3 plus reference TRBV5-1 and TRBJ1-3, the full variable domain is KAGVTQTPRYLIKTRGQQVTLSCSPISGHRSVSWYQQTPGQGLQFLFEYFSETQRNKGNFPGRFSGRQFSNSRSEMNVSTLELGDSALYLCASRPVSSGNTIYFGEGSWLTVV.